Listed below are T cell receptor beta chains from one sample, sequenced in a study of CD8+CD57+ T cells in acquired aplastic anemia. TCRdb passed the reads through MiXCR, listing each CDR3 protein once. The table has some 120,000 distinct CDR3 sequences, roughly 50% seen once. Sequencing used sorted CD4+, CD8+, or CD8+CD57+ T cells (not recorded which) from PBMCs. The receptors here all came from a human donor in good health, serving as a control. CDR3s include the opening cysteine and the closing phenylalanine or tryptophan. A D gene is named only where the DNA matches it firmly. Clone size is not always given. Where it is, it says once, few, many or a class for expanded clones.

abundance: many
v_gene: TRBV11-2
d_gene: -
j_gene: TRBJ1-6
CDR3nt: TGTGCCAGCAGCTTATTCAAGTCGGTGAGCTCCTATAATTCACCCCTCCACTTT
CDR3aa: CASSLFKSVSSYNSPLHF

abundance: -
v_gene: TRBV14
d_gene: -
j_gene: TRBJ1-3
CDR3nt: TGTGCCAGCAGCCAAGACCCAGGGGTCGGAAACACCATATATTTT
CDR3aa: CASSQDPGVGNTIYF

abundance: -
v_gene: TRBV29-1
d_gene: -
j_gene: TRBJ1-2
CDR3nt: TGCAGCGTCCAACGGACGGGGCGGGGGTATGGCTACACCTTC
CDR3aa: CSVQRTGRGYGYTF

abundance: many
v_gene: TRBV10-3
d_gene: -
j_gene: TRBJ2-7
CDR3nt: TGTGCCTCCGGATCGGGGTCCTACGAGCAGTACTTC
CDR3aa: CASGSGSYEQYF

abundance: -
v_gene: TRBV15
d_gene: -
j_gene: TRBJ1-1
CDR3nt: TGTGCCACCAGCAGAGAGGGCCTTGAAGCTTTCTTT
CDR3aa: CATSREGLEAFF

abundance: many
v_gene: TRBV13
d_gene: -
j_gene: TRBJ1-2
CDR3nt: TGTGCCAGCAGCTTATTTCCAGGGGACTATGGCTACACCTTC
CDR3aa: CASSLFPGDYGYTF

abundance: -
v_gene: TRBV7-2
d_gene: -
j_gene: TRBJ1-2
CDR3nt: TGTGCCAGCAGCCGACCGGGGGATGGCTACACCTTC
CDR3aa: CASSRPGDGYTF

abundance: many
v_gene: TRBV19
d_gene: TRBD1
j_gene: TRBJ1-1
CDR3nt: TGTGCCAGTAGTATGGGCAGGGGGGGCCAAATGAACACTGAAGCTTTCTTT
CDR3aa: CASSMGRGGQMNTEAFF

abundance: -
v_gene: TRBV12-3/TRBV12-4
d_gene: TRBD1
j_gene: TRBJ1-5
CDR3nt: TGTGCCCGCAGTTTAGGGGGCAGGTTATATCAGCCCCAGCACTTT
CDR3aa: CARSLGGRLYQPQHF

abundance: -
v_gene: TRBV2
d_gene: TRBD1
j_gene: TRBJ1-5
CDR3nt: TGTGCCAGCAGGGCAGGGGGCTTAGGCAATCAGCCCCAGCATTTT
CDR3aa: CASRAGGLGNQPQHF

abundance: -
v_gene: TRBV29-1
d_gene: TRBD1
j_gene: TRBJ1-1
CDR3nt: TGCAGCGCTCAGGGACAGGGGTTCACTGAAGCTTTCTTT
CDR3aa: CSAQGQGFTEAFF

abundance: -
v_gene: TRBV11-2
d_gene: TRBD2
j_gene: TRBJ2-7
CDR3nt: TGTGCCAGCAGCTTATCGGCGGGGGGCTTGGACGAGCAGTACTTC
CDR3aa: CASSLSAGGLDEQYF

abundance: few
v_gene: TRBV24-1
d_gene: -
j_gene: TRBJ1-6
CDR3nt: TGTGCCACCAGTGAAGAAGGGTGGTCCCTCCACTTT
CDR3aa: CATSEEGWSLHF

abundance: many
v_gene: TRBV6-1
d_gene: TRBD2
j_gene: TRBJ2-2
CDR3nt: TGTGCCAGCAGTCCTAGCGGTCAGAACACCGGGGAGCTGTTTTTT
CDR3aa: CASSPSGQNTGELFF

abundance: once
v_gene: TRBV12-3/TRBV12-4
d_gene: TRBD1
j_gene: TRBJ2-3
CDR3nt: TGTGCCAGCAGCTGGACAGGGGGCAAAGATACGCAGTATTTT
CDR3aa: CASSWTGGKDTQYF

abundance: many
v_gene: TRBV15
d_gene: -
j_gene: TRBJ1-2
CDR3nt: TGTGCCACCAGCAGAGATCGAGGAACAGCCCACTATGGCTACACCTTC
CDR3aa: CATSRDRGTAHYGYTF

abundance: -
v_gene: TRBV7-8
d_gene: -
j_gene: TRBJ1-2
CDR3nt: TGTGCCAGCAGCGCAGTCCTCATGCAGGGAGCTAACTATGGCTACACCTTC
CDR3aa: CASSAVLMQGANYGYTF

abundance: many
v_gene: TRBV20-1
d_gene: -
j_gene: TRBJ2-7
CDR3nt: TGCAGTGCGGGGACCGAAGCGAGGAACGAGCAGTACTTC
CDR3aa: CSAGTEARNEQYF

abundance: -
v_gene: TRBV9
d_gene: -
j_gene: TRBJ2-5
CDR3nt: TGTGCCAGCAGCGTTGGGACTGCTCTCGGAGAGACCCAGTACTTC
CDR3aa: CASSVGTALGETQYF

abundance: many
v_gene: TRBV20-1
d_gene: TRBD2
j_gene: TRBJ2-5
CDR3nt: TGCAGTGCTAGAGAACTAGCGGGTGGGGAGACCCAGTACTTC
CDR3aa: CSARELAGGETQYF

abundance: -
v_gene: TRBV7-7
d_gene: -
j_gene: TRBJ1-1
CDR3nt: TGTGCTAGCAGTCAAATCTCGGAGACTGAAGCTTTCTTT
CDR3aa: CASSQISETEAFF

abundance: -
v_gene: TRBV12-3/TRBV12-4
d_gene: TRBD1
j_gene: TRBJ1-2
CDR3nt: TGTGCCAGCAGTGTGACAGGGGGCGACTATGGCTACACCTTC
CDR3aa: CASSVTGGDYGYTF

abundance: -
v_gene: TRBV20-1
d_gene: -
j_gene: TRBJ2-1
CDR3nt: TGCAGTGCTAGAGTTCCTAGAATACCTTCATACAATGAGCAGTTCTTC
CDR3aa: CSARVPRIPSYNEQFF

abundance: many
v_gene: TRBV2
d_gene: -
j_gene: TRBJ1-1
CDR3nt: TGTGCCAGCATTAAGGGCTGGGACACTGAAGCTTTCTTT
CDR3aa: CASIKGWDTEAFF

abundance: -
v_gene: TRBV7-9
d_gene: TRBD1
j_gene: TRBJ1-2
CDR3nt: TGTGCCAGCAGCGCTGGACAGGGCGCCTATGGCTACACCTTC
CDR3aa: CASSAGQGAYGYTF

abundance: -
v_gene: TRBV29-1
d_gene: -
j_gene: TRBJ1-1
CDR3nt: TGCAGCGTTGGGCAGACGGCTGAAGCTTTCTTT
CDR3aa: CSVGQTAEAFF

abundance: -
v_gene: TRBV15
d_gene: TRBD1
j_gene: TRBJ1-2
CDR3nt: TGTGCCACCAGCAGAGGCGGGACAGGGTATGGCTACACCTTC
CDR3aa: CATSRGGTGYGYTF

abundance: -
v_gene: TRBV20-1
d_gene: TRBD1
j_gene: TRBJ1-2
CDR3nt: TGCAGTGCTAGAGGTGGACAGGGCTATGGCTACACCTTC
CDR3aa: CSARGGQGYGYTF

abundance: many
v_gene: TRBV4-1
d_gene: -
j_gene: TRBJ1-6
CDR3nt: TGCGCCAGCAGCCCATCCGTCGGGACTATTAGTTCACCCCTCCACTTT
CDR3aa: CASSPSVGTISSPLHF

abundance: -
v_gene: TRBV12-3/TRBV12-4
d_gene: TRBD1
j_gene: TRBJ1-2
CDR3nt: TGTGCCAGCAAGGGACAGGGGAACTATGGCTACACCTTC
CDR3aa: CASKGQGNYGYTF

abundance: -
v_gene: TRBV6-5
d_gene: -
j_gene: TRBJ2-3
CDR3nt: TGTGCCAGCAGTTACTCACGGATCACAGATACGCAGTATTTT
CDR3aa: CASSYSRITDTQYF

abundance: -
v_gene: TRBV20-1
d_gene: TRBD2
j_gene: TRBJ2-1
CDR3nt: TGCAGTGCCCCGGGACTAGCGGGGGCCGTCTCCTACAATGAGCAGTTCTTC
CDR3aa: CSAPGLAGAVSYNEQFF

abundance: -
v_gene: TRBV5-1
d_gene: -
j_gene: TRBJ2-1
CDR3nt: TGCGCCAGCAGCCCGGGAGGGGGCGCCGGCTACAATGAGCAGTTCTTC
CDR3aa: CASSPGGGAGYNEQFF

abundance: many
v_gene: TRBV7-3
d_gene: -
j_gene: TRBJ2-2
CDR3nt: TGTGCCAGCAGCTTTCTGAACACCGGGGAGCTGTTTTTT
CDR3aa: CASSFLNTGELFF

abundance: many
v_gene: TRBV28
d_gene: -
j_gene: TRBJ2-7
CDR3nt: TGTGCCAGCAGTACCTCAGCCGGATCCTACGAGCAGTACTTC
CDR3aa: CASSTSAGSYEQYF

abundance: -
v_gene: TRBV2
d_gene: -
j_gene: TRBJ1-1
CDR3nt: TGTGCCAGCAGTCCCCGGACCGAGAACACTGAAGCTTTCTTT
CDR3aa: CASSPRTENTEAFF

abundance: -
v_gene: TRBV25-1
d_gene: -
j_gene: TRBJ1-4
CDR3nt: TGTGCCAGCAGTGGACCTCGGGGACACTATAATGAAAAACTGTTTTTT
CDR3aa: CASSGPRGHYNEKLFF

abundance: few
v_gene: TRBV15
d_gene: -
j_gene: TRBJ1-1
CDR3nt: TGTGCCACCAGCAGAGATGGTCCAGGCCCGAACACTGAAGCTTTCTTT
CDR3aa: CATSRDGPGPNTEAFF